The rows below give T cell receptor beta chains drawn from one sample of a study of blood T cell repertoires in COVID-19. Libraries were prepared by immunoSEQ multiplex PCR; TCRdb keeps only in-frame clonotypes and omits some of them. The sample comprises hundreds of thousands of clones, roughly 85% of which are singletons, and approximately 8.6% rests with the top ten. The sample consisted of PBMCs or T cells enriched from blood (not recorded which). The origin of the receptors is a woman in her fifties or sixties with acute COVID-19. Both conserved end residues are part of each CDR3. D genes are given only for firm matches.

d_gene,j_gene,v_gene,CDR3aa
-,TRBJ2-1,TRBV11-3,CASSPFTGGAYNEQFF
-,TRBJ1-4,TRBV28,CASSLAMGNEKLFF
TRBD1,TRBJ2-7,TRBV25-1,CASSVRGTEFAEQYF
-,TRBJ1-2,TRBV3-1/TRBV3-2,CASSQDIRGAGGYTF
TRBD1,TRBJ2-7,TRBV5-1,CASSYGTGSSYEQYF
-,TRBJ1-3,TRBV5-1,CASSLVGSTGNTIYF
-,TRBJ1-1,TRBV2,CASRAGPGVTEAFF
TRBD1,TRBJ1-1,TRBV19,CASRQKTGISEAFF
TRBD1,TRBJ1-1,TRBV29-1,CSALSGQEYTEAFF
-,TRBJ1-2,TRBV6-5,CASREHGTDYGYTF
-,TRBJ2-7,TRBV13,CASSFGRSSYEQYF
-,TRBJ1-5,TRBV6-6,CASKSPDQPQHF
-,TRBJ1-6,TRBV3-1/TRBV3-2,CASSQATGNPKSSYNSPLHF
-,TRBJ1-2,TRBV11-2,CASSPNMGGGTWGYTF
TRBD1,TRBJ1-2,TRBV9,CASSVNFGQGGNGYTF
TRBD1,TRBJ1-5,TRBV9,CASSVGGTGSSNQPQHF
-,TRBJ2-7,TRBV9,CASSEAGGSYEQYF
-,TRBJ1-6,TRBV29-1,CSVRVQGQNSPLHF
TRBD1,TRBJ2-1,TRBV2,CASSVVRDSNEQFF
-,TRBJ2-3,TRBV9,CASTQGSAADTDTQYF
-,TRBJ1-5,TRBV6-5,CAGPPRVLGNQPQHF
-,TRBJ2-7,TRBV7-2,CASSSPTQYEQYF
-,TRBJ2-5,TRBV5-1,CASSLESGKETQYF
TRBD1,TRBJ2-7,TRBV4-1,CASSHGDRGSFFSYEQYF
-,TRBJ2-3,TRBV20-1,CSASSVRADTQYF
-,TRBJ2-2,TRBV19,CASSIGNLNTGELFF
-,TRBJ2-2,TRBV2,CASRVGGGARTGELFF
TRBD2,TRBJ2-2,TRBV5-1,CASRNSGGNTGELFF
TRBD2,TRBJ2-3,TRBV2,CASSPGTSGGARNTQYF
-,TRBJ2-3,TRBV2,CASSPGRGGFTDTQYF
-,TRBJ1-2,TRBV6-2/TRBV6-3,CASSYSESGNYGYTF
-,TRBJ1-2,TRBV4-3,CASSQAPQASNYGYTF
-,TRBJ1-3,TRBV5-8,CASSRTYSGNTIYF
-,TRBJ2-7,TRBV7-2,CASSFSTSNYEQYF
TRBD1,TRBJ1-4,TRBV6-6,CASSLRTGVSTNEKLFF
TRBD1,TRBJ1-5,TRBV10-3,CAISETVGQGYQPQHF
TRBD1,TRBJ1-2,TRBV5-6,CASSLSRVDRVYGYTF
TRBD1,TRBJ2-2,TRBV29-1,CSVQPRPGQGNTGELFF
-,TRBJ1-1,TRBV5-1,CASSFGGPTEAFF
-,TRBJ2-1,TRBV6-6,CASTEPGNYNEQFF
-,TRBJ1-3,TRBV3-1/TRBV3-2,CASSQATRPSSGNTIYF
-,TRBJ2-6,TRBV15,CATSRAGTGANVLTF
TRBD1,TRBJ1-5,TRBV18,CASSPEGAGSNQPQHF
-,TRBJ1-1,TRBV29-1,CSVEEGHTEAFF
-,TRBJ1-5,TRBV30,CAFDPARGQPQHF
-,TRBJ1-2,TRBV18,CASSPSTGTNYGYTF
TRBD2,TRBJ2-1,TRBV7-2,CASSLVGSGGFGFNEQFF
TRBD1,TRBJ2-7,TRBV5-6,CASSIRRFRDSSYEQYF
TRBD1,TRBJ1-4,TRBV18,CASSPMGRGPNEKLFF
-,TRBJ1-1,TRBV19,CASSSGRYTEAFF
-,TRBJ2-1,TRBV7-2,CASRGSSYNEQFF